The sequence of this T cell receptor beta chain was determined in a study of OX40 agonist ivuxolimab in advanced cancers. About the research overall: Participants averaged roughly 57 years of age (range about 23 to 80) and were approximately 81% male.

This CDR3 spans 15 amino acids. Per germline, CDR1 SGHDN and CDR2 FVKESK. Trimming at V came to 2 bases and at J to 5 bases, leaving 8 bases not matched to a gene. Method: immunoSEQ multiplex PCR; TCRdb's copy keeps in-frame clones and lacks some. The repertoire holds some 130,000 clones, with around 91% as singletons. The material sequenced was CD4+ or CD8+ T cells sorted from blood, taken in a trial of the OX40 agonist ivuxolimab. V gene TRBV14 combines with J gene TRBJ2-5; 7 positions agree with TRBD1. This TCR came from an adult with an advanced solid tumor such as melanoma, head and neck, liver or kidney cancer. The CDR3 loop reads CASSQMMVQGETQYF. The CDR3 DNA sequence: TGTGCCAGCAGCCAAATGATGGTACAGGGGGAGACCCAGTACTTC.